The 2 T cell receptor beta chains in this list originate from one sample, sequenced in a study of response to subunit inactivated influenza vaccine. TCRdb re-analysed the RT-PCR reads in MiXCR, keeping a single row per CDR3 protein. The data show 500,000 to 700,000 distinct CDR3 sequences, roughly 23% seen once. The sample also formed part of further work on T cells expressing NK-cell markers. Per that paper: The authors generated TCR beta cDNA through 5'RACE template switching with UMIs.

The sequencing here drew on CD4+ T cells sorted from PBMCs, taken roughly 12 days after vaccination. The receptor set was obtained from a man between 50 and 59 years old who received an inactivated influenza vaccine.

This clonotype was detected many times. The rearrangement uses TRBV12-3 or TRBV12-4 and TRBJ2-3; D gene uncertain. This CDR3 has 12 amino acids. V lost 9 bases, J lost 11 bases, and 18 bases lay in between. Here the CDR3 reads CASTRGPVGQYF. CDR3 nucleotides: TGTGCCAGTACCCGTGGACCGGTAGGGCAGTATTTT.

This clonotype was found many times. This chain joins TRBV5-1 and TRBJ2-5, with TRBD2 matching 9 bases. This CDR3 comprises 12 residues. Germline values: CDR1 SGHRS, CDR2 YFSETQ. Trimming at V came to 5 bases and at J to 5 bases, leaving 1 base not matched to a gene. CDR3 coding DNA: TGCGCCAGCAGGGGGACTAGCGAGACCCAGTACTTC. It codes for CASRGTSETQYF.